This T cell receptor (beta chain) was sequenced for a study of blood T cell repertoires in COVID-19. Profiling relied on immunoSEQ multiplex PCR, and the TCRdb table lists in-frame clones only, not all of them. The sample yields roughly 170,000 clones, less than 85% seen once. In germline, CDR1 is MNHEY, CDR2 SMNVEV (reference sequence). The CDR3 runs 16 residues. V was pared by 1 base and J by 4 bases, with 7 bases of the junction left unmatched. This clone was observed at least ten times. This sequence originates from a woman between 55 and 75 years old with COVID-19, enrolled during active disease. Sequencing was done on a sample of peripheral blood. The chain links TRBV27 to TRBJ2-7; 10 bases are shared with TRBD2. The CDR3 bases are TGTGCCAGCAGTTTATATTCTAGCGGGAGTCAGTACGAGCAGTACTTC. This encodes CASSLYSSGSQYEQYF.